The T cell receptor beta chain under discussion was sequenced for a study of T cells in Graves' hyperthyroidism and ophthalmopathy. Uncontrolled infection, other autoimmune disease, pregnancy or lactation disqualified patients from enrolment. Study conclusions and caveats: Most clonotypes that expanded in the thyroid above 0.001 also showed up in blood. By a 13 V-J model, ophthalmopathy was set apart from stable hyperthyroidism.

The TCR beta CDR3 regions underwent amplification using RNA transcripts as the source. HTBI primers drove first-round RT-PCR of the TCR CDR3. TCRdb itself ran the multiplex PCR reads through MiXCR, one entry per CDR3 protein. The sample yields 500,000 or so distinct CDR3 sequences, 17% seen once. The CDR3 consists of 14 residues. V was trimmed by 4 bases and J by 0 bases, leaving 9 bases between them. Germline V gene data show CDR1 as MNHEY and CDR2 as SMNVEV (reference sequence). This clonotype has more than one count but fewer than ten. What it binds is not known. Sequencing input: blood. The receptor comes from a woman between 18 and 29 years old with Graves' ophthalmopathy. This chain uses TRBV27 with TRBJ1-1; no clear D gene. CDR3 sequence (DNA): TGTGCCAGCAGTTATGACGGGATGAACACTGAAGCTTTCTTT. Protein: CASSYDGMNTEAFF.